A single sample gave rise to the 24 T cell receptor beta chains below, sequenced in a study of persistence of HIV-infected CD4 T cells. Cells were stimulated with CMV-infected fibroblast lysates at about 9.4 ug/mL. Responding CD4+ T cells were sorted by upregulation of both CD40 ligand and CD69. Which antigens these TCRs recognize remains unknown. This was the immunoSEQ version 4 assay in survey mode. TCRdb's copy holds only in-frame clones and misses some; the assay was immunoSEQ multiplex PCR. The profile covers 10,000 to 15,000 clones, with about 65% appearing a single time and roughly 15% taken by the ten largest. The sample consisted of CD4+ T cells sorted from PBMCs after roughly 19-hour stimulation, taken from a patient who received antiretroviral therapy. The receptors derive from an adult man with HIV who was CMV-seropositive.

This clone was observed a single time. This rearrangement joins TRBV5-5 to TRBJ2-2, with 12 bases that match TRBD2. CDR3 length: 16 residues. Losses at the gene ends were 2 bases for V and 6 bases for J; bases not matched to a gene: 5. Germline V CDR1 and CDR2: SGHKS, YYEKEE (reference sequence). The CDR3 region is CASSLLGLAGSGELFF. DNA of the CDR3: TGTGCCAGCAGCTTACTCGGACTAGCGGGGTCCGGGGAGCTGTTTTTT.

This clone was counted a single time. CDR3 loop: CASKGQVSYEQYF. CDR3 DNA: TGTGCCAGCAAGGGGCAGGTCTCCTACGAGCAGTACTTC. The V and J genes are TRBV2 and TRBJ2-7; a weak D match, TRBD1 (5 bases). CDR1 is SNHLY and CDR2 is FYNNEI in the germline V gene. The CDR3 is 13 residues long. Trimming took off 7 bases at V and 0 bases at J, with 10 bases between the two ends.

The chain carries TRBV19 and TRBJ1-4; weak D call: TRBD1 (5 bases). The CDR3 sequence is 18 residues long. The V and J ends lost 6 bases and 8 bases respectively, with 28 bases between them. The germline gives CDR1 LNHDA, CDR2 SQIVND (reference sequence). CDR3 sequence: CASSPIGGLGTQEEKLFF. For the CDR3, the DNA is TGTGCCAGTAGCCCGATTGGGGGACTTGGGACCCAAGAGGAAAAACTGTTTTTT.

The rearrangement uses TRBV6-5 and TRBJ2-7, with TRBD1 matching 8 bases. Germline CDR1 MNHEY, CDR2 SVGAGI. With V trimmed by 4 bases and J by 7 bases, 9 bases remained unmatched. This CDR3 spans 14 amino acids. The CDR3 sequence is CASSSQGATVEQYF. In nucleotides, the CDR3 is TGTGCCAGCAGTTCCCAGGGGGCCACTGTGGAGCAGTACTTC.

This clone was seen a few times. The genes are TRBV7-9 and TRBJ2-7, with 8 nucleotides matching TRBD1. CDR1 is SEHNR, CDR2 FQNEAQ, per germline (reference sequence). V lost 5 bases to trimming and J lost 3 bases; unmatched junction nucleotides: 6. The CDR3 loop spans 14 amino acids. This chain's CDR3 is CASSPRTGFYEQYF. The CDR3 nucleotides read TGTGCCAGCAGCCCCCGGACAGGGTTCTACGAGCAGTACTTC.

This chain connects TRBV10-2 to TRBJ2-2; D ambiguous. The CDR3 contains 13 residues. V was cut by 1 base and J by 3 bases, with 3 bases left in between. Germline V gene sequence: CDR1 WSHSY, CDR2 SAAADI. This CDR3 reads CASSELHTGELFF. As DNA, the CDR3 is TGCGCCAGCAGTGAGTTGCACACCGGGGAGCTGTTTTTT.

The CDR3 DNA follows: TGTGCCAGCAGTGGGCGACTAGCGGGGAACTACAATGAGCAGTTCTTC. This sequence encodes CASSGRLAGNYNEQFF. V is TRBV6-1 and J is TRBJ2-1; 11 bases agree with TRBD2. Trimming cost V 4 bases and J 3 bases; bases outside gene matches: 5. Germline CDR1 reads MNHNS; CDR2 reads SASEGT. The CDR3 runs 16 residues.

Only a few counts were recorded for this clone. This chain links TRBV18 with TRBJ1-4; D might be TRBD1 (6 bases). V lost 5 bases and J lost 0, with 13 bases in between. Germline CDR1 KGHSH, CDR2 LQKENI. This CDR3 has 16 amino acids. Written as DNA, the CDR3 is TGTGCCAGCTCAACATCCGGGACAACAACTAATGAAAAACTGTTTTTT. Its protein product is CASSTSGTTTNEKLFF.

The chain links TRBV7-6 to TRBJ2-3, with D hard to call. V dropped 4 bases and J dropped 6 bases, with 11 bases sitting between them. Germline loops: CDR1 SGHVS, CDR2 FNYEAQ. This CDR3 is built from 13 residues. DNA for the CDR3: TGTGCCAGCAGCTCAAACATGGCGGATACGCAGTATTTT. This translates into CASSSNMADTQYF.

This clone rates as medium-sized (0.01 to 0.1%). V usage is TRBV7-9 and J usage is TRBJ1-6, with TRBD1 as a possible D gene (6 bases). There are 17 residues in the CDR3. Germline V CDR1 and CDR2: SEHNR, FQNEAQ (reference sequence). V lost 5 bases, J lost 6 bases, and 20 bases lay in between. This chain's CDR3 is CASSPRQGRIGNSPLHF. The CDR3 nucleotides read TGTGCCAGCAGCCCGCGCCAGGGGAGGATTGGTAATTCACCCCTCCACTTT.

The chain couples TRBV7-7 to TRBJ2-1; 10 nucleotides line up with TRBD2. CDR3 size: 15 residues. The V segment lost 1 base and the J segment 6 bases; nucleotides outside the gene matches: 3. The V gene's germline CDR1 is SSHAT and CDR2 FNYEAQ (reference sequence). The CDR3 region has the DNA TGTGCCAGCAGCTTAGGGCTAGCGGGGGTCAATGAGCAGTTCTTC. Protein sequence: CASSLGLAGVNEQFF.

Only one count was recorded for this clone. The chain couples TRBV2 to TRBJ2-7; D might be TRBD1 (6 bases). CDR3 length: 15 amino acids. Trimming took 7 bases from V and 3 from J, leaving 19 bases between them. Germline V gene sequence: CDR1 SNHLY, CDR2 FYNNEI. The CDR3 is CASTRQAQFDYEQYF. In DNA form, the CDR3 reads TGTGCCAGCACTAGACAGGCCCAATTCGACTACGAGCAGTACTTC.

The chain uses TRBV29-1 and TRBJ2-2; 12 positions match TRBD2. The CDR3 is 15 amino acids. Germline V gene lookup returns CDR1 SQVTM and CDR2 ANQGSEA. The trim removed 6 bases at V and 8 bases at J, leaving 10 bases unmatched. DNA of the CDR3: TGCAGCGTGAGACTAGCGGGGGCCTTCCGTGGGGAGCTGTTTTTT. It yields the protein CSVRLAGAFRGELFF.

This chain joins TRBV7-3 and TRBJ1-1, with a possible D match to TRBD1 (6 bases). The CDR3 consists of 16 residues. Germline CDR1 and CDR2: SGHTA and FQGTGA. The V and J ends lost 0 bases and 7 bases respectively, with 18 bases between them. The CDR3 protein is CASSLTPTVKGGEAFF. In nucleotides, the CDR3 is TGTGCCAGCAGCTTAACCCCGACAGTAAAGGGGGGTGAAGCTTTCTTT.

CDR3 bases: TGTGCCAGTAGTTTAGGAGCGGGCCTTGGGACAGATACGCAGTATTTT. This gives the protein CASSLGAGLGTDTQYF. The chain employs TRBV19 and TRBJ2-3; possible D gene TRBD2, 6 bases. Trimming left V 5 bases short and J 3 bases short, with 18 bases between. CDR3 length equals 16 residues. Germline values: CDR1 LNHDA, CDR2 SQIVND (reference sequence).

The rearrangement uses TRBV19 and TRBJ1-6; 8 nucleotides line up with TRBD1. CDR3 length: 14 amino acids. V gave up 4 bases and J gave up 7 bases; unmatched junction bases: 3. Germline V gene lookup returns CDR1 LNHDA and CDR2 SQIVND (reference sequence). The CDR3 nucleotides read TGTGCCAGTAGTAAAGACAGGGGAAATTCACCCCTCCACTTT. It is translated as CASSKDRGNSPLHF. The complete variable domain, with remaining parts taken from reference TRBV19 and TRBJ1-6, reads DGGITQSPKYLFRKEGQNVTLSCEQNLNHDAMYWYRQDPGQGLRLIYYSQIVNDFQKGDIAEGYSVSREKKESFPLTVTSAQKNPTAFYLCASSKDRGNSPLHFGNGTRLTVT.

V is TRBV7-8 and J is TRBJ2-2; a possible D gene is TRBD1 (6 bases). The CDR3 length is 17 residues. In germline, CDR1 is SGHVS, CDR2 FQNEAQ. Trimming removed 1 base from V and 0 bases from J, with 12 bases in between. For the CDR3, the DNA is TGTGCCAGCAGCTTAGATCGGGGACACACGAACACCGGGGAGCTGTTTTTT. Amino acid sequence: CASSLDRGHTNTGELFF. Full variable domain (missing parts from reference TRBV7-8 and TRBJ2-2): GAGVSQSPRYKVAKRGQDVALRCDPISGHVSLFWYQQALGQGPEFLTYFQNEAQLDKSGLPSDRFFAERPEGSVSTLKIQRTQQEDSAVYLCASSLDRGHTNTGELFFGEGSRLTVL.

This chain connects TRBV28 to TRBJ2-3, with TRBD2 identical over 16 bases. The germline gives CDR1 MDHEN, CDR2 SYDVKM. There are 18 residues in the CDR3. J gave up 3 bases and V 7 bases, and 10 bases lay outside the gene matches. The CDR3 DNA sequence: TGTGCCAGCACTTTCATCGGGACTAGCGGGGGGGCGACAGATACGCAGTATTTT. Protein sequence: CASTFIGTSGGATDTQYF.

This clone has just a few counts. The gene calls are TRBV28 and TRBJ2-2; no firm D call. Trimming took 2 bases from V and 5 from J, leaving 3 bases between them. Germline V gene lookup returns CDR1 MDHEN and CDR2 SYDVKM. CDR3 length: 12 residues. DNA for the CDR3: TGTGCCAGCAGTTTAGAAACCGGGGAGCTGTTTTTT. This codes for CASSLETGELFF.

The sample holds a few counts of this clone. CDR3 sequence: CASSEDKPSWKGELFF. CDR3 bases: TGTGCCAGCAGTGAGGACAAACCCTCCTGGAAAGGGGAGCTGTTTTTT. The chain couples TRBV25-1 to TRBJ2-2, with a tentative D call TRBD1 (5 bases). This CDR3 has 16 residues. Between the trimmed V and J ends, which lost 3 bases and 8 bases, there was a span of 19 bases. Per germline, CDR1 MGHDK and CDR2 SYGVNS.

The CDR3 nucleotides read TGCGCCAGCAGCACGAGGGTGGGCACCGGGGAGCTGTTTTTT. Protein sequence: CASSTRVGTGELFF. The chain links TRBV5-1 to TRBJ2-2; D is perhaps TRBD2 (5 bases). Germline V CDR1 and CDR2: SGHRS, YFSETQ. The CDR3 covers 14 residues. Trimming took 4 bases from V and 4 from J, leaving 11 bases between them.

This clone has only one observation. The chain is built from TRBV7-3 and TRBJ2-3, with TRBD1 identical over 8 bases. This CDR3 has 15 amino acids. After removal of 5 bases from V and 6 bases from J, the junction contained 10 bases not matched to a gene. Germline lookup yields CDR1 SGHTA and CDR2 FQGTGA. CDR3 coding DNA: TGTGCCAGCAGCAGGACAGGGTCTGGATTGGATACGCAGTATTTT. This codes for CASSRTGSGLDTQYF. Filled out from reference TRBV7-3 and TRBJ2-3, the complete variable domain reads GAGVSQTPSNKVTEKGKYVELRCDPISGHTALYWYRQSLGQGPEFLIYFQGTGAADDSGLPNDRFFAVRPEGSVSTLKIQRTERGDSAVYLCASSRTGSGLDTQYFGPGTRLTVL.

Here the CDR3 DNA reads TGCGCCAGCAGTGAAAGCCCCACAGATACGCAGTATTTT. Protein: CASSESPTDTQYF. This chain joins TRBV10-1 and TRBJ2-3; D remains unclear. Trimming cost V 3 bases and J 2 bases, with 6 bases left between them. The CDR3 length is 13 residues. Germline V gene lookup returns CDR1 WNHNN and CDR2 SYGVQD (reference sequence).

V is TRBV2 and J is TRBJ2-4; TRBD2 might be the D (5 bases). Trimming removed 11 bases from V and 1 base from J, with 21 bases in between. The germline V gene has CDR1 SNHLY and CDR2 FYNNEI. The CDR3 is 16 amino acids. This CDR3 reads CAGGGMLLGAKNIQYF. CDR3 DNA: TGTGCCGGAGGAGGCATGCTTCTTGGGGCCAAAAACATTCAGTACTTC.